The source of this TCR beta chain is a study of T cell repertoires in cytomegalovirus infection. Study information: CMV epitopes in the study were HLA-C-restricted (recently identified) and HLA-B-restricted (well studied). Public TCR beta signatures were indicative of both CMV infection and a matching HLA type. Study-wide results and limits: Within the response measured ex vivo, HLA-C-restricted CMV-specific TCR beta clonotypes were dominant. CMV carriers with the relevant HLA were identified by cumulative public TCR beta family frequency.

This clonotype was seen repeatedly, ten times or more. Its antigen is currently unknown. MiXCR was run by TCRdb on the reads, yielding one entry per CDR3 protein. The sample contains 700,000 to 850,000 distinct CDR3 sequences, 32% of which appear only once. V was trimmed by 5 bases and J by 0 bases, leaving 16 bases between them. Germline V CDR1 and CDR2: SEHNR, FQNEAQ (reference sequence). CDR3 length: 16 residues. The chain has TRBV7-9 and TRBJ2-5; D is uncertain. The TCR sequence derives from a human donor in good health (CMV status not recorded). Some clones in this sample may be carry-over from other donors' samples. The material sequenced was cultured CD8+ T cells from PBMCs, taken from culture after CMV antigen stimulation. Here the CDR3 DNA reads TGTGCCAGCAGCCTCCCCCTGGGCCCGTACCAAGAGACCCAGTACTTC. Protein product: CASSLPLGPYQETQYF.